One sample yielded the 9 T cell receptor beta chains listed below, sequenced in a study of vaccination effects on CD4 cells after COVID-19. Pools of viral peptides were used by the ViraFEST assay to expand antigen-specific CD4+ T cells ahead of sequencing. The authors isolated CD4+ T cells after 10 days of culture. Previously uninfected by SARS-CoV-2, the vaccine recipients also showed negative nucleocapsid antibodies. The method was immunoSEQ multiplex PCR; TCRdb's version includes in-frame clones alone and lacks a portion of them. Of around 66,000 clones in the sample, roughly 75% were seen once. The antigens for these receptors are not known. Sequencing was performed on CD4+ T cells from PBMCs cultured with HCoV-OC43 spike peptides, taken before COVID-19 vaccination. This sample's subset: HCoV-OC43 spike overlapping peptide pool stimulation. These receptors were collected from a human donor who received a COVID-19 vaccine.

The CDR3 DNA sequence: TGTGCCAGCAGCTTAATATCAGGGTGGGGCGGCGAGCAGTACGTC. It yields the protein CASSLISGWGGEQYV. The V and J genes are TRBV11-2 and TRBJ2-7, with a possible D match to TRBD1 (5 bases). This CDR3 comprises 15 residues. Germline lookup yields CDR1 SGHAT and CDR2 FQNNGV. V was clipped by 2 bases and J by 6 bases, with 17 bases between them.

The rearrangement links TRBV5-1 to TRBJ2-1; TRBD1 might be the D (6 bases). Germline V gene data show CDR1 as SGHRS and CDR2 as YFSETQ. V lost 7 bases and J lost 8, with 19 bases in between. The CDR3 extends over 14 amino acids. This CDR3 is CASHTGTNDHEQFF. In DNA, the CDR3 is TGCGCCAGCCATACCGGGACAAACGACCATGAGCAGTTCTTC.

This clone was seen more than once but under ten times. V usage is TRBV4-3 and J usage is TRBJ2-2; D might be TRBD1 (5 bases). The V gene's germline CDR1 is LGHNA and CDR2 YSLEER. V lost 1 base, J lost 4 bases, and 13 bases lay in between. This CDR3 is 16 amino acids long. The CDR3: CASSQGPTGVTGELFF. The CDR3 DNA reads as TGCGCCAGCAGCCAAGGTCCTACAGGCGTCACCGGGGAGCTGTTTTTT.

A few counts support this clone. The chain joins TRBV25-1 to TRBJ1-5, with 7 bases that match TRBD1. The CDR3 spans 16 residues. Germline V gives CDR1 MGHDK, CDR2 SYGVNS. Trimming took 3 bases from V and 3 from J; bases not matched to a gene: 8. CDR3 sequence: CASSERSGTDNQPQHF. For the CDR3, the DNA is TGTGCCAGCAGTGAGCGTTCCGGGACAGACAATCAGCCCCAGCATTTT. The full variable domain, completed using reference TRBV25-1 and TRBJ1-5, is EADIYQTPRYLVIGTGKKITLECSQTMGHDKMYWYQQDPGMELHLIHYSYGVNSTEKGDLSSESTVSRIRTEHFPLTLESARPSHTSQYLCASSERSGTDNQPQHFGDGTRLSIL.

The J gene is TRBJ1-1, the V gene TRBV7-9; D uncertain. Trimming pared 5 bases from V and 10 bases from J, leaving 11 bases between. Per the germline V gene, CDR1 is SEHNR and CDR2 is FQNEAQ (reference sequence). The CDR3 length is 11 residues. CDR3 DNA sequence: TGTGCCAGCAGCCCGAAGGAGGTAGCTTTCTTT. The encoded protein is CASSPKEVAFF.

This clone was detected only once. V usage is TRBV30 and J usage is TRBJ2-1; D remains unclear. Germline CDR1 reads GTSNPN; CDR2 reads SVGIG (reference sequence). CDR3 length: 11 amino acids. The V and J ends lost 2 bases and 7 bases respectively, with 6 bases between them. The CDR3 sequence is CAWSSRNEQFF. DNA for the CDR3: TGTGCCTGGAGTAGCCGGAATGAGCAGTTCTTC.

This chain uses TRBV7-2 with TRBJ1-1; D uncertain. Germline V lookup: CDR1 SGHTA, CDR2 FQGNSA. The V end was cut by 0 bases, the J end by 1 base, with 6 bases between. This CDR3 has 14 amino acids. This CDR3 is CASSLAGWNTEAFF. The CDR3 nucleotides read TGTGCCAGCAGCTTAGCAGGCTGGAACACTGAAGCTTTCTTT.

This chain uses TRBV18 with TRBJ1-2; D not resolved. There are 15 residues in the CDR3. Germline V lookup: CDR1 KGHSH, CDR2 LQKENI. Trimming stripped 4 bases from V and 8 bases from J, with 20 bases between. The CDR3 loop reads CASSLPGLRDGGYTF. The CDR3 region has the DNA TGTGCCAGCTCACTACCCGGGCTCCGCGATGGGGGCTACACCTTC.

The chain carries TRBV20-1 and TRBJ2-4; D is ambiguous. CDR3 length equals 13 residues. V was clipped by 3 bases and J by 1 base, with 7 bases between them. Germline loops: CDR1 DFQATT, CDR2 SNEGSKA (reference sequence). The CDR3 sequence is CSASSDAKNIQYF. The CDR3 DNA is TGCAGTGCTAGTTCTGACGCCAAAAACATTCAGTACTTC.